A selection of T cell receptor beta chains follows, all from one sample in a study of radiation and T cells in renal cell carcinoma. The repertoire was sequenced with immunoSEQ multiplex PCR; TCRdb's copy has only in-frame clones and lacks some. The repertoire holds roughly 130,000 clones, with 81% as singletons. This sample comprised blood, obtained from a patient whose treatment included radiotherapy and nephrectomy. These receptors all come from a woman aged 55 to 70 with renal cell carcinoma. Both conserved end residues are part of each CDR3.

cdr3_length j_call v_call cdr3_aa
13 TRBJ1-2 TRBV28 CASSTSDRYGYTF
15 TRBJ2-3 TRBV27 CASSLSNGRADTQYF
13 TRBJ2-1 TRBV4-2 CASSQGGNNEQFF
14 TRBJ2-5 TRBV5-1 CASSLATYQETQYF
13 TRBJ2-7 TRBV4-1 CASSQEGAYEQYF
17 TRBJ2-1 TRBV7-6 CASSLAQGSRSYNEQFF
15 TRBJ1-4 TRBV5-1 CASSIGQGAKEKLFF
13 TRBJ2-4 TRBV6-6 CASRGQGMDIQYF
16 TRBJ2-3 TRBV9 CASSVRRGGSTDTQYF
17 TRBJ2-3 TRBV5-4 CASSLGKGLLLTDTQYF
16 TRBJ2-7 TRBV4-1 CASSQEPPGTSYEQYF
13 TRBJ1-1 TRBV6-1 CASSWGRNTEAFF
15 TRBJ2-1 TRBV6-5 CASRSPGTYYNEQFF
14 TRBJ2-7 TRBV18 CASSPPGRPGEQYF
14 TRBJ1-5 TRBV10-3 CAISEGSQNQPQHF
13 TRBJ1-5 TRBV10-3 CAISAEFNQPQHF
12 TRBJ2-1 TRBV30 CAWRGDLGRQFF
15 TRBJ2-2 TRBV27 CASSSLQGNTGELFF
14 TRBJ1-5 TRBV30 CAWSIGQGNQPQHF
13 TRBJ1-5 TRBV9 CASSAGGNQPQHF
14 TRBJ1-1 TRBV6-1 CASSRNSGTGEAFF
15 TRBJ1-5 TRBV5-8 CASSHRQTSNQPQHF
15 TRBJ1-1 TRBV2 CASSEFAGLGTEAFF
15 TRBJ2-1 TRBV29-1 CSVSRTVISYNEQFF
15 TRBJ2-7 TRBV6-5 CASSFRQGGTYEQYF
13 TRBJ1-2 TRBV7-9 CASSFGGSYGYTF
15 TRBJ2-3 TRBV6-1 CASSESRGRADTQYF
14 TRBJ1-1 TRBV10-2 CASSVPEMNTEAFF
15 TRBJ2-1 TRBV5-4 CASSLEAGGRSEQFF
16 TRBJ1-2 TRBV5-1 CASSLEVATGVGGYTF
14 TRBJ1-5 TRBV2 CASMWNRRDQPQHF
11 TRBJ1-1 TRBV27 CASWVNTEAFF
14 TRBJ1-1 TRBV9 CASSVGRRNTEAFF
16 TRBJ1-1 TRBV6-5 CASSFSGTGLNTEAFF
13 TRBJ1-4 TRBV4-2 CASSQEWNEKLFF
15 TRBJ2-1 TRBV28 CASRWDRSSYNEQFF
13 TRBJ2-5 TRBV5-1 CASSPPSRETQYF
14 TRBJ2-5 TRBV28 CASSFLDRNIPQYF
16 TRBJ1-5 TRBV19 CASSKYAGQADQPQHF
13 TRBJ1-5 TRBV6-6 CASSYKGDQPQHF
13 TRBJ2-1 TRBV7-3 CASSNTDNYEQFF
16 TRBJ2-1 TRBV15 CATSREGTSGYNEQFF
13 TRBJ2-1 TRBV9 CASSVGRVDEQFF
14 TRBJ1-4 TRBV18 CASSAIPGQEKLFF
14 TRBJ1-5 TRBV6-1 CASSLQGRGQPQHF
15 TRBJ2-7 TRBV9 CASSVTQGGEYEQYF
13 TRBJ2-7 TRBV6-5 CASTSRGSYEQYF
15 TRBJ1-1 TRBV6-6 CASDYQQGRNTEAFF